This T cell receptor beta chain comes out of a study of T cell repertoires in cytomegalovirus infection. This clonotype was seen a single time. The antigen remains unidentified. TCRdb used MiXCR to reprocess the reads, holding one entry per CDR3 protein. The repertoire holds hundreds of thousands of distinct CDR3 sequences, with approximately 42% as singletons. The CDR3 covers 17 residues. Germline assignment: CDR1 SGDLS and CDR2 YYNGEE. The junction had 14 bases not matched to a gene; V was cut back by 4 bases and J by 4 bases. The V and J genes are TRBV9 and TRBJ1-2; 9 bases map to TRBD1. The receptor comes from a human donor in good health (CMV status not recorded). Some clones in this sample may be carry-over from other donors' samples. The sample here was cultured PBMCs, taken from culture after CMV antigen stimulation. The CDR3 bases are TGTGCCAGCAGCATGACCGGGACAGGGCTTCGTGGCTATGGCTACACCTTC. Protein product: CASSMTGTGLRGYGYTF.